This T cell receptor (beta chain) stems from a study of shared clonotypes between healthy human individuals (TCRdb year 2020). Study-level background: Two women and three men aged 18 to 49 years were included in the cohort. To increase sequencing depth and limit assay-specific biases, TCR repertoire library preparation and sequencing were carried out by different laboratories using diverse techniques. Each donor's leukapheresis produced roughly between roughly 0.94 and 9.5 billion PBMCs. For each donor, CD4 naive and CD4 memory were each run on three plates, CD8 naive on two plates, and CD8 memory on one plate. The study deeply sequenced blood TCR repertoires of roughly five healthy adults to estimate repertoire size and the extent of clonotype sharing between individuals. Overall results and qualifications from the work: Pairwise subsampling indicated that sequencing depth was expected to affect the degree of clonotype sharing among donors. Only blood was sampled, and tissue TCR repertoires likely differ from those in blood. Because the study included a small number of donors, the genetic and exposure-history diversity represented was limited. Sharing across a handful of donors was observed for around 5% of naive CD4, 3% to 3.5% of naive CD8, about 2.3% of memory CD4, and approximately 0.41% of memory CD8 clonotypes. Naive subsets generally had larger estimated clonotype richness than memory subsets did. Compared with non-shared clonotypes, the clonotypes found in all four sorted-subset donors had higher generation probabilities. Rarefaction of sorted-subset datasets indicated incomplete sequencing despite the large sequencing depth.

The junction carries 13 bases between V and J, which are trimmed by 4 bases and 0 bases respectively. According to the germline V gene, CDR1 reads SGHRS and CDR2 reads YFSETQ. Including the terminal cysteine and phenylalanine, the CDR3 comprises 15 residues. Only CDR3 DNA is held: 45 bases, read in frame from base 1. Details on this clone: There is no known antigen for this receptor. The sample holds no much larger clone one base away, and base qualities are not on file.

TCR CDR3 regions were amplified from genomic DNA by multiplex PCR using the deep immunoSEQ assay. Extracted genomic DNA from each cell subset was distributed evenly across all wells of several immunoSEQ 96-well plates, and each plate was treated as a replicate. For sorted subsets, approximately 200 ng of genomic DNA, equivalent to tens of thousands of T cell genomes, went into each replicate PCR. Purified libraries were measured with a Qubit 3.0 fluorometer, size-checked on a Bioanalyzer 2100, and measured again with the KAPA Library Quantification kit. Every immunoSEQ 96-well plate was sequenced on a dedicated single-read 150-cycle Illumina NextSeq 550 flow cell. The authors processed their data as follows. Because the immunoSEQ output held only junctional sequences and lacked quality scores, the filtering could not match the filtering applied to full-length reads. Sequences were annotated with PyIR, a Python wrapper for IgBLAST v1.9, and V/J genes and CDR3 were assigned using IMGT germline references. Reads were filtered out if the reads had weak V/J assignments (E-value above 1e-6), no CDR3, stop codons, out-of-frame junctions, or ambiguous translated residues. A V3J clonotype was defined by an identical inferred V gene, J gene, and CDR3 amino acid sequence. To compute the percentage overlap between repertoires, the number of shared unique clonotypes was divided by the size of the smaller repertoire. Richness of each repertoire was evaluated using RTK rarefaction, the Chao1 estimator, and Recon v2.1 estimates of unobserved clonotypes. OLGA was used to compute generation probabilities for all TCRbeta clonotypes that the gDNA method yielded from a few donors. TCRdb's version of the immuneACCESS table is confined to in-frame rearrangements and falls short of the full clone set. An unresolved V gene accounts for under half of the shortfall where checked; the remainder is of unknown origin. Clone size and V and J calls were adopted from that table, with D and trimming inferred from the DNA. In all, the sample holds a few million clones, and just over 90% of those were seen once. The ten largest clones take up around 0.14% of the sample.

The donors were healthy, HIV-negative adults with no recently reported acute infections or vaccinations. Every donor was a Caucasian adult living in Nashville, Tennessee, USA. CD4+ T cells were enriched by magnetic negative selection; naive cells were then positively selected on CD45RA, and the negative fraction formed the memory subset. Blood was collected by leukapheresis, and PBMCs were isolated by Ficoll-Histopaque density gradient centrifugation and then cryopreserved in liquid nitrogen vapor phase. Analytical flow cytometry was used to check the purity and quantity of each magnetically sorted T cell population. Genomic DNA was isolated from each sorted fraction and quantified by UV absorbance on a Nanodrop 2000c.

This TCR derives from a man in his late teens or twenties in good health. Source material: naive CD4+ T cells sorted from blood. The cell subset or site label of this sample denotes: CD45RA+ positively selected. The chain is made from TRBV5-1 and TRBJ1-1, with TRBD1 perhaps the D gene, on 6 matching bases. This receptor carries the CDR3 CASSRPQGMNTEAFF. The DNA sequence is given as TGCGCCAGCAGCCGGCCCCAGGGGATGAACACTGAAGCTTTCTTT.